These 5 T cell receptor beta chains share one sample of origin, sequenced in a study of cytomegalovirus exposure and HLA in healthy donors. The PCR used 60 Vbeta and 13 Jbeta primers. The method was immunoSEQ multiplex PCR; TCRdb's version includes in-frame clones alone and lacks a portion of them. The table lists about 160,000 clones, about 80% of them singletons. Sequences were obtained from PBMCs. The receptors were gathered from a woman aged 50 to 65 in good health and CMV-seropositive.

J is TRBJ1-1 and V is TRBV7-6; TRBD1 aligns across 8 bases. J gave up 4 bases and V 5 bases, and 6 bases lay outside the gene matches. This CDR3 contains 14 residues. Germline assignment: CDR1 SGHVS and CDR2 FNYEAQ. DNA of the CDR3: TGTGCCAGCAGCCCTCAGGGGGCTGCCACTGAAGCTTTCTTT. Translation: CASSPQGAATEAFF.

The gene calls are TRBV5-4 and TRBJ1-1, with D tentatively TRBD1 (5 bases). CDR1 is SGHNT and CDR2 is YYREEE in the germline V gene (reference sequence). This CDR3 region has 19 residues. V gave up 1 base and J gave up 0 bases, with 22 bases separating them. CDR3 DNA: TGTGCCAGCAGCTTGTTTGTCTTGACAGTCGAGCAAATGAACACTGAAGCTTTCTTT. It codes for CASSLFVLTVEQMNTEAFF.

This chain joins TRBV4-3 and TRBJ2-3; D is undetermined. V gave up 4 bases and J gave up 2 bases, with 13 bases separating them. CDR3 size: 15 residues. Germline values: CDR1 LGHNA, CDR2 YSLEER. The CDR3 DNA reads TGCGCCAGCAGCCTTGGGCTAAGCTCCACAGATACGCAGTATTTT. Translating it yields CASSLGLSSTDTQYF.

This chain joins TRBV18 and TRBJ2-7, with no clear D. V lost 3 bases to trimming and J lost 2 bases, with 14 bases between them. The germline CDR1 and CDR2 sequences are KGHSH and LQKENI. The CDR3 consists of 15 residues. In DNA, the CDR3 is TGTGCCAGCTCACCTTTCTCCGGCGGTGCCTACGAGCAGTACTTC. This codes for CASSPFSGGAYEQYF.

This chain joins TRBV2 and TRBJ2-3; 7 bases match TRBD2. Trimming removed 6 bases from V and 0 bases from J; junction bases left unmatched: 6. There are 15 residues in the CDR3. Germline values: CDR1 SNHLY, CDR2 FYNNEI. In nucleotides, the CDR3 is TGTGCCAGCAGCCTGGGGGGGACTAGCACAGATACGCAGTATTTT. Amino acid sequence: CASSLGGTSTDTQYF.